This entry lists 12 T cell receptor beta chains sequenced from one sample in a study of shared clonotypes between healthy human individuals. Selected positively for CCR7 and CD45RO-negative, naive CD8 cells excluded terminally differentiated effector memory CD45RA+ cells. Repertoires were generated with immunoSEQ multiplex PCR, while TCRdb's copy carries only in-frame clones and drops some. The sample lists 800,000 or so clones; 95% to 97% were seen once. The sequencing input was naive CD8+ T cells sorted from blood. The receptors shown here come from a man aged 25 to 40 in good health.

The chain combines TRBV9 with TRBJ2-3; 7 bases are a match to TRBD2. This CDR3 spans 15 amino acids. V dropped 3 bases and J dropped 8; count of bases not matched to a gene: 12. The germline V gene has CDR1 SGDLS and CDR2 YYNGEE. CDR3 DNA sequence: TGTGCCAGCAGCGATGTGGAGCGGGATTGGGGTACGCAGTATTTT. The encoded protein is CASSDVERDWGTQYF.

This chain uses TRBV9 with TRBJ2-7; D possibly uses TRBD1 or TRBD2 (5 bases each). The CDR3 has 16 amino acids. Germline assignment: CDR1 SGDLS and CDR2 YYNGEE. With 4 bases removed from V and 6 bases from J, the gap between germline ends came to 23 bases. CDR3 region: CASSRSGGTGIFEQYF. The CDR3, as DNA: TGTGCCAGCAGCCGTAGTGGTGGGACCGGAATTTTCGAGCAGTACTTC.

The CDR3 DNA reads TGTGCCAGCAGTTTATCGCCAACAGGGGTGGCAGATACGCAGTATTTT. Translated: CASSLSPTGVADTQYF. J is TRBJ2-3 and V is TRBV27, with 7 bases that match TRBD1. This CDR3 spans 16 amino acids. Germline V gives CDR1 MNHEY, CDR2 SMNVEV (reference sequence). V lost 0 bases, J lost 4 bases, and 7 bases stayed unmatched.

The V gene is TRBV7-9, the J gene TRBJ2-7; D may correspond to TRBD1 or TRBD2 (5 bases each). The V end lost 6 bases, the J end lost 3 bases, and 18 bases lay between the germline ends. The CDR3 consists of 15 residues. The germline CDR1 and CDR2 sequences are SEHNR and FQNEAQ (reference sequence). In DNA, the CDR3 is TGTGCCAGCAGGTCCAGGGACGCCGCGGTCTACGAGCAGTACTTC. Protein product: CASRSRDAAVYEQYF.

The CDR3: CAWSFGQGAYEQYF. Written as DNA, the CDR3 is TGTGCCTGGTCCTTTGGACAGGGGGCATACGAGCAGTACTTC. This sequence joins TRBV30 and TRBJ2-7; 11 bases agree with TRBD1. With 5 bases clipped from V and 4 bases from J, the junction kept 7 bases outside the gene matches. Germline V gene sequence: CDR1 GTSNPN, CDR2 SVGIG (reference sequence). The CDR3 has 14 amino acids. The full variable domain, in which reference TRBV30 and TRBJ2-7 provide the parts outside the CDR3, is SQTIHQWPATLVQPVGSPLSLECTVEGTSNPNLYWYRQAAGRGLQLLFYSVGIGQISSEVPQNLSASRPQDRQFILSSKKLLLSDSGFYLCAWSFGQGAYEQYFGPGTRLTVT.

The chain recombines TRBV7-9 with TRBJ2-7, with D unresolved. Germline V gene lookup returns CDR1 SEHNR and CDR2 FQNEAQ (reference sequence). Trimming pared 3 bases from V and 0 bases from J, leaving 15 bases between. The CDR3 contains 16 residues. The CDR3 nucleotides read TGTGCCAGCAGCTTGAGTTCGCTCTCCAGCTCCTACGAGCAGTACTTC. This encodes CASSLSSLSSSYEQYF.

J is TRBJ1-5 and V is TRBV9; a possible D gene is TRBD1 (6 bases). CDR1 is SGDLS, CDR2 YYNGEE, per germline. The CDR3 is 14 residues long. V dropped 1 base and J dropped 7 bases, with 12 bases sitting between them. CDR3 DNA sequence: TGTGCCAGCAGCGTAACCAGGGGTGGGCAGCCCCAGCATTTT. Its translation is CASSVTRGGQPQHF.

The J gene is TRBJ1-1, the V gene TRBV5-1; D possibly corresponds to TRBD1 (5 bases). The length of the CDR3 is 14 residues. In germline, CDR1 is SGHRS, CDR2 YFSETQ. Trimming left V 7 bases short and J 0 bases short, with 13 bases between. The CDR3 spells CASFPGTMNTEAFF. CDR3 sequence (DNA): TGCGCCAGCTTTCCCGGGACCATGAACACTGAAGCTTTCTTT.

A note on this clone: The germline gene is not matched at one end of the junction; a read error may be the cause. The J gene is TRBJ2-1, the V gene TRBV18; TRBD2 might be the D (5 bases). CDR3 length: 12 amino acids. From germline, CDR1 is KGHSH and CDR2 LQKENI. In DNA, the CDR3 is TGTGCCAGCTCACCACTAGCGCAATACGGGGTCTTC. It translates to CASSPLAQYGVF.

The chain links TRBV6-6 to TRBJ2-4, with 7 bases lining up with TRBD2. This CDR3 comprises 15 residues. J lost 1 base, V lost 6 bases, and 6 bases had no gene match. CDR1 is MNHNY and CDR2 is SVGAGI in the germline V gene (reference sequence). CDR3: CASSPIGGAKNIQYF. The CDR3 DNA follows: TGTGCCAGCAGCCCAATCGGGGGGGCCAAAAACATTCAGTACTTC.

The V and J genes are TRBV5-4 and TRBJ2-7, with D possibly being TRBD2 (6 bases). V was pared by 2 bases and J by 2 bases, with 14 bases between. Per the germline V gene, CDR1 is SGHNT and CDR2 is YYREEE (reference sequence). The CDR3 contains 15 residues. CDR3 coding DNA: TGTGCCAGCAGCTTTCAGGGTAGCGGACCCTACGAGCAGTACTTC. This translates into CASSFQGSGPYEQYF.

The V and J genes are TRBV27 and TRBJ2-3; tentative D call: TRBD2 (6 bases). Germline loops: CDR1 MNHEY, CDR2 SMNVEV (reference sequence). V lost 5 bases, J lost 1 base, and 13 bases lay in between. This CDR3 has 15 residues. DNA for the CDR3: TGTGCCAGCAGTCGTGTAGCGGACCGCACAGATACGCAGTATTTT. It encodes CASSRVADRTDTQYF.